The 18 T cell receptor beta chains in this list originate from one sample, sequenced in a study of cytomegalovirus exposure and HLA in healthy donors. The method was immunoSEQ multiplex PCR; TCRdb's version includes in-frame clones alone and lacks a portion of them. The table lists 200,000 to 250,000 clones, 65% to 85% of them singletons. The sequencing sample was made of PBMCs. All receptors derive from a woman aged 30 to 39 in good health and CMV-seropositive.

V is TRBV11-2 and J is TRBJ2-4; 7 bases fit TRBD2. The CDR3 has 17 amino acids. Germline V CDR1 and CDR2: SGHAT, FQNNGV. V lost 2 bases, J lost 4 bases, and 11 bases stayed unmatched. CDR3 loop: CASSLNTGELAKNIQYF. The CDR3, as DNA: TGTGCCAGCAGCTTAAATACGGGCGAACTAGCGAAAAACATTCAGTACTTC.

V and J are TRBV29-1 and TRBJ2-6; D unclear. The V end was cut by 2 bases, the J end by 4 bases, with 12 bases between. Germline V CDR1 and CDR2: SQVTM, ANQGSEA. CDR3 length equals 15 residues. CDR3 loop: CSVEKIGPGANVLTF. CDR3 sequence (DNA): TGCAGCGTTGAAAAGATAGGGCCCGGGGCCAACGTCCTGACTTTC.

The J gene is TRBJ1-2, the V gene TRBV5-1, with unresolved D. The germline CDR1 and CDR2 sequences are SGHRS and YFSETQ. The CDR3 extends over 14 amino acids. V lost 3 bases to trimming and J lost 10 bases, with 19 bases between them. The CDR3 DNA follows: TGCGCCAGCAGCTCCCTCGTGGTTGAGGGTTCCTACACCTTC. Protein product: CASSSLVVEGSYTF.

In DNA, the CDR3 is TGTGCCTCCAGCCCAGCGGGAGGGTACAATGAGCAGTTCTTC. Translating it yields CASSPAGGYNEQFF. The chain has TRBV27 and TRBJ2-1; 10 bases match TRBD2. Unmatched junction bases numbered 8, after V lost 11 bases and J lost 4 bases. The CDR3 sequence is 14 residues long. Germline CDR1 MNHEY, CDR2 SMNVEV (reference sequence).

The rearrangement links TRBV2 to TRBJ1-2; D gene uncertain. Germline-derived CDR1 and CDR2 are SNHLY and FYNNEI. Between the trimmed V and J ends, which lost 4 bases and 3 bases, there was a span of 15 bases. The length of the CDR3 is 15 residues. CDR3: CASSVSAQLDYGYTF. In DNA form, the CDR3 reads TGTGCCAGCAGTGTAAGTGCACAGCTTGACTATGGCTACACCTTC. The whole variable domain, filled in from reference TRBV2 and TRBJ1-2, reads EPEVTQTPSHQVTQMGQEVILRCVPISNHLYFYWYRQILGQKVEFLVSFYNNEISEKSEIFDDQFSVERPDGSNFTLKIRSTKLEDSAMYFCASSVSAQLDYGYTFGSGTRLTVV.

The rearrangement links TRBV5-1 to TRBJ2-1; the match to TRBD2 covers 10 bases. The germline gives CDR1 SGHRS, CDR2 YFSETQ. With 4 bases clipped from V and 5 bases from J, the junction kept 6 bases outside the gene matches. The CDR3 is 15 residues long. CDR3 sequence (DNA): TGCGCCAGCAGCCTGACTAGCGGGCAAGACAATGAGCAGTTCTTC. It specifies CASSLTSGQDNEQFF.

This clone was picked up a small number of times. The chain joins TRBV30 to TRBJ2-7; 7 bases are shared with TRBD1. The CDR3 runs 16 residues. Germline CDR1 is GTSNPN and CDR2 is SVGIG (reference sequence). V trimming: 3 bases; J trimming: 5 bases; junction bases outside the gene matches: 16. The CDR3 DNA reads as TGTGCCTGGAGACAGCTCGGACAGGCTCGTGCGCACGAGCAGTACTTC. Its protein product is CAWRQLGQARAHEQYF.

V is TRBV6-6 and J is TRBJ1-5, with unresolved D. The CDR3 length is 13 residues. With 7 bases removed from V and 0 bases from J, the gap between germline ends came to 7 bases. Germline CDR1 MNHNY, CDR2 SVGAGI (reference sequence). CDR3 region: CASMDGSNQPQHF. The CDR3 nucleotides are TGTGCCAGCATGGACGGTAGCAATCAGCCCCAGCATTTT.

This chain links TRBV7-2 with TRBJ1-4, with D possibly TRBD1 on 6 matching bases. V was trimmed by 5 bases and J by 8 bases, leaving 15 bases between them. Germline V lookup: CDR1 SGHTA, CDR2 FQGNSA. The length of the CDR3 is 14 residues. Here the CDR3 DNA reads TGTGCCAGCAGCCTACAGGGTATGATGGAAAAACTGTTTTTT. Its translation is CASSLQGMMEKLFF.

The chain joins TRBV30 to TRBJ1-2, with 9 bases identical to TRBD1. The ends lost 3 bases at V and 6 bases at J; junction bases unmatched: 5. CDR3 length: 13 residues. CDR1 and CDR2 (germline): GTSNPN, SVGIG (reference sequence). The CDR3 sequence is CAWRQTGGNGYTF. CDR3 sequence (DNA): TGTGCCTGGAGGCAGACAGGGGGTAATGGCTACACCTTC.

This clone was picked up one time. V gene TRBV27 combines with J gene TRBJ2-1; D uncertain. The V gene's germline CDR1 is MNHEY and CDR2 SMNVEV (reference sequence). This CDR3 has 16 amino acids. V was clipped by 2 bases and J by 1 base, with 12 bases between them. CDR3 DNA sequence: TGTGCCAGCAGTTTAGAACTACCCCCTTCCTACAATGAGCAGTTCTTC. This codes for CASSLELPPSYNEQFF.

This chain connects TRBV5-1 to TRBJ2-3; the match to TRBD2 covers 12 bases. This CDR3 spans 17 amino acids. Germline values: CDR1 SGHRS, CDR2 YFSETQ. The V segment lost 3 bases and the J segment 2 bases; nucleotides outside the gene matches: 7. CDR3: CASSSGLAGNLTDTQYF. CDR3 coding DNA: TGCGCCAGCAGCTCGGGACTAGCGGGCAACCTCACAGATACGCAGTATTTT.

The CDR3 DNA follows: TGTGCCAGCAGCTTAGGTCCAGCCTCCTACGAGCAGTACTTC. Translating it yields CASSLGPASYEQYF. The chain combines TRBV11-2 with TRBJ2-7; the D is unclear. CDR3 length equals 14 residues. V shed 1 base and J shed 0 bases, with 7 bases lying between them. CDR1 is SGHAT, CDR2 FQNNGV, per germline. The full variable domain, completed using reference TRBV11-2 and TRBJ2-7, is EAGVAQSPRYKIIEKRQSVAFWCNPISGHATLYWYQQILGQGPKLLIQFQNNGVVDDSQLPKDRFSAERLKGVDSTLKIQPAKLEDSAVYLCASSLGPASYEQYFGPGTRLTVT.

This chain links TRBV7-9 with TRBJ2-7, with D perhaps matching TRBD1 (6 bases). This CDR3 contains 13 residues. V was pared by 4 bases and J by 1 base, with 8 bases between. Germline V CDR1 and CDR2: SEHNR, FQNEAQ (reference sequence). This chain's CDR3 is CASSSDSSYEQYF. In nucleotides, the CDR3 is TGTGCCAGCAGCTCGGACAGTTCCTACGAGCAGTACTTC.

The genes are TRBV28 and TRBJ1-3, with D maybe TRBD1 (5 bases). Germline CDR1 reads MDHEN; CDR2 reads SYDVKM. CDR3 size: 12 residues. With 7 bases removed from V and 7 bases from J, the gap between germline ends came to 11 bases. The CDR3 region is CASMGEVNTIYF. Here the CDR3 DNA reads TGTGCCAGCATGGGGGAGGTCAACACCATATATTTT.

The rearrangement joins TRBV7-9 to TRBJ2-5; D gene ambiguous. Per germline, CDR1 SEHNR and CDR2 FQNEAQ (reference sequence). The V gene lost 5 bases and the J gene lost 6 bases, with 7 bases spanning the gap. The CDR3 loop spans 11 amino acids. CDR3 DNA: TGTGCCAGCAGCACCGACAAGACCCAGTACTTC. Its translation is CASSTDKTQYF.

This rearrangement joins TRBV5-6 to TRBJ2-7, with D tentatively TRBD2 (5 bases). CDR1 is SGHDT, CDR2 YYEEEE, per germline. The CDR3 sequence is 15 residues long. The V end was cut by 4 bases, the J end by 2 bases, with 16 bases between. CDR3: CASSPTRTGTYEQYF. CDR3 DNA sequence: TGTGCCAGCAGCCCCACGAGGACGGGGACCTACGAGCAGTACTTC.

DNA for the CDR3: TGTGCCAGCAGTTACTCGACTAGCGGGCCTTACAATGAGCAGTTCTTC. Translated, it gives CASSYSTSGPYNEQFF. This sequence joins TRBV6-5 and TRBJ2-1; 10 nucleotides line up with TRBD2. The V gene's germline CDR1 is MNHEY and CDR2 SVGAGI. The CDR3 consists of 16 residues. The J segment lost 4 bases and the V segment lost 0 bases, leaving 3 bases of the junction unmatched.